One sample yielded the 30 T cell receptor beta chains listed below, sequenced in a study of T cell responses to AZD1222 COVID-19 vaccine. TCRdb's copy holds only in-frame clones and misses some; the assay was immunoSEQ multiplex PCR. Of 100,000 to 150,000 clones in the sample, about 92% were seen once. The source was peripheral blood, collected on day 0 of AZD1222 vaccination. The source is an adult in good health.

The chain uses TRBV20-1 and TRBJ1-4; D gene unclear. Deletions cut 5 bases from V and 8 bases from J, with 9 bases between. The CDR3 runs to 11 residues. In germline, CDR1 is DFQATT, CDR2 SNEGSKA (reference sequence). CDR3 coding DNA: TGCAGTGCTTTGCTGCTAGAAAAACTGTTTTTT. As protein: CSALLLEKLFF.

CDR3 loop: CASSPPGGDEQYF. For the CDR3, the DNA is TGTGCCAGCAGCCCTCCCGGAGGTGATGAGCAGTACTTC. V gene TRBV5-6 combines with J gene TRBJ2-7, with D possibly being TRBD2 (5 bases). V was cut by 4 bases and J by 7 bases, with 15 bases left in between. The CDR3 is made up of 13 amino acids. Germline-derived CDR1 and CDR2 are SGHDT and YYEEEE.

The J gene is TRBJ1-1, the V gene TRBV9; D is ambiguous. Germline V CDR1 and CDR2: SGDLS, YYNGEE. Deletions cut 0 bases from V and 5 bases from J, with 8 bases between. This CDR3 is 13 amino acids long. The CDR3 nucleotides are TGTGCCAGCAGCGTAGATATCCGAACTGAAGCTTTCTTT. Translated: CASSVDIRTEAFF.

The CDR3: CASSSTPVMGTGELFF. CDR3 bases: TGTGCCAGCAGCTCTACTCCAGTGATGGGCACCGGGGAGCTGTTTTTT. The chain employs TRBV7-6 and TRBJ2-2, with D hard to call. Germline CDR1 SGHVS, CDR2 FNYEAQ. Between the trimmed V and J ends, which lost 4 bases and 4 bases, there was a span of 16 bases. The CDR3 has 16 residues.

This clone was counted a single time. The chain uses TRBV7-8 and TRBJ2-2; 9 nucleotides align to TRBD2. The CDR3 loop spans 16 amino acids. CDR1 and CDR2 (germline): SGHVS, FQNEAQ. Trimming at V came to 4 bases and at J to 2 bases, leaving 5 bases not matched to a gene. CDR3 residues: CASSSRTSVNTGELFF. The DNA of the CDR3 is TGTGCCAGCAGCTCAAGGACTAGCGTTAACACCGGGGAGCTGTTTTTT.

The chain couples TRBV30 to TRBJ1-4; no definite D call. V lost 0 bases and J 4 bases, leaving 15 bases between the germline ends. Germline V gene data show CDR1 as GTSNPN and CDR2 as SVGIG (reference sequence). The CDR3 is made up of 16 amino acids. The CDR3 spells CAWSVRGLSFNEKLFF. The CDR3 nucleotides are TGTGCCTGGAGTGTACGAGGACTCAGCTTTAATGAAAAACTGTTTTTT.

The V and J genes are TRBV18 and TRBJ2-5, with D unresolved. This CDR3 has 13 residues. Germline CDR1 and CDR2: KGHSH and LQKENI. V shed 1 base and J shed 1 base, with 4 bases lying between them. The CDR3 here is CASSPRLQETQYF. Here the CDR3 DNA reads TGTGCCAGCTCACCACGACTCCAAGAGACCCAGTACTTC.

The chain carries TRBV5-1 and TRBJ2-1; maybe TRBD2 (6 bases). Per germline, CDR1 SGHRS and CDR2 YFSETQ. V lost 4 bases, J lost 0 bases, and 11 bases lay in between. The CDR3 has 15 residues. The chain's CDR3 is CASSLRLDSYNEQFF. CDR3 sequence (DNA): TGCGCCAGCAGCCTCCGACTAGACTCCTACAATGAGCAGTTCTTC.

The V gene is TRBV6-1, the J gene TRBJ1-2; D is undetermined. Germline V gene sequence: CDR1 MNHNS, CDR2 SASEGT. The CDR3 runs 15 residues. V was pared by 3 bases and J by 4 bases, with 15 bases between. The CDR3 nucleotides read TGTGCCAGCAGTGAGCTGAACACCCTTGGCTATGGCTACACCTTC. It specifies CASSELNTLGYGYTF.

The chain couples TRBV6-1 to TRBJ1-5; a weak D match, TRBD1 (5 bases). The germline V gene encodes CDR1 MNHNS and CDR2 SASEGT. The CDR3 loop spans 16 amino acids. V was shortened by 3 bases and J by 1 base, with 13 bases between the two germline ends. DNA of the CDR3: TGTGCCAGCAGTGACCTTCCGGGGCCGAGCAATCAGCCCCAGCATTTT. Its translation: CASSDLPGPSNQPQHF.

The V gene is TRBV5-4, the J gene TRBJ2-3, with 8 bases aligning to TRBD2. The germline gives CDR1 SGHNT, CDR2 YYREEE (reference sequence). V lost 2 bases and J lost 3; bases outside the gene matches: 11. CDR3 length: 17 residues. The chain's CDR3 is CASSFAAGGPWTDTQYF. The CDR3 DNA follows: TGTGCCAGCAGCTTCGCGGCGGGAGGCCCTTGGACAGATACGCAGTATTTT.

CDR3 protein: CASSPGQRSYEQYF. The CDR3 DNA follows: TGTGCCAGCAGTCCGGGACAGAGGTCCTACGAGCAGTACTTC. The chain employs TRBV11-3 and TRBJ2-7; TRBD1 agrees at 7 bases. V lost 6 bases and J lost 1; bases outside the gene matches: 6. The CDR3 covers 14 residues. CDR1 is SGHNT, CDR2 YENEEA, per germline.

The rearrangement joins TRBV6-5 to TRBJ1-2, with TRBD1 matching over 9 bases. Germline values: CDR1 MNHEY, CDR2 SVGAGI. The CDR3 has 15 residues. V lost 0 bases to trimming and J lost 3 bases; unmatched junction nucleotides: 2. The CDR3 loop reads CASSYSGQGDYGYTF. The CDR3 DNA is TGTGCCAGCAGTTACTCGGGACAGGGTGACTATGGCTACACCTTC.

The chain recombines TRBV3-1 (or the pseudogene TRBV3-2) with TRBJ2-7; D is undetermined. CDR1 and CDR2 (germline): LGHDT, YNNKEL (reference sequence). V was pared by 3 bases and J by 3 bases, with 3 bases between. The CDR3 is 11 residues long. CDR3 DNA: TGTGCCAGCAGCCACCACTACGAGCAGTACTTC. Protein product: CASSHHYEQYF.

V usage is TRBV19 and J usage is TRBJ2-2; possibly TRBD2 for D (6 bases). The CDR3 contains 15 residues. CDR1 is LNHDA, CDR2 SQIVND, per germline (reference sequence). The V gene lost 8 bases and the J gene lost 4 bases, with 17 bases spanning the gap. In DNA form, the CDR3 reads TGTGCCAGTTCGGGAGAGGGCACACTCACCGGGGAGCTGTTTTTT. As protein: CASSGEGTLTGELFF.

The genes are TRBV7-9 and TRBJ1-4; D is possibly TRBD1 (6 bases). The V and J ends lost 0 bases and 5 bases respectively, with 10 bases between them. This CDR3 region has 15 residues. The V gene's germline CDR1 is SEHNR and CDR2 FQNEAQ (reference sequence). The CDR3, as DNA: TGTGCCAGCAGCTTAGCGCTCCAGGGGAATGAAAAACTGTTTTTT. Translated: CASSLALQGNEKLFF.

This clone has just one count. The chain is built from TRBV7-9 and TRBJ2-7, with D tentatively TRBD2 (6 bases). CDR3 size: 13 residues. Germline V gene lookup returns CDR1 SEHNR and CDR2 FQNEAQ (reference sequence). Trimming pared 4 bases from V and 3 bases from J, leaving 10 bases between. The CDR3 DNA follows: TGTGCCAGCAGCTGGTCCGGGAGCTACGAGCAGTACTTC. Its protein is CASSWSGSYEQYF.

The chain uses TRBV19 and TRBJ1-5; TRBD1 agrees at 7 bases. The CDR3 is 14 residues long. Germline V gene data show CDR1 as LNHDA and CDR2 as SQIVND (reference sequence). V dropped 10 bases and J dropped 4; count of bases not matched to a gene: 10. CDR3 nucleotides: TGTGCCACCGAGACAGGGACGGGGAATCAGCCCCAGCATTTT. Protein product: CATETGTGNQPQHF. Drawing the rest from reference TRBV19 and TRBJ1-5, the complete variable domain is DGGITQSPKYLFRKEGQNVTLSCEQNLNHDAMYWYRQDPGQGLRLIYYSQIVNDFQKGDIAEGYSVSREKKESFPLTVTSAQKNPTAFYLCATETGTGNQPQHFGDGTRLSIL.

V and J are TRBV7-8 and TRBJ2-1; the D is unclear. The V gene's germline CDR1 is SGHVS and CDR2 FQNEAQ. The CDR3 consists of 13 residues. V was clipped by 4 bases and J by 2 bases, with 6 bases between them. CDR3 sequence (DNA): TGTGCCAGCAGCTATGCTACCTACAATGAGCAGTTCTTC. It translates to CASSYATYNEQFF.

This clone was counted only a few times. This chain uses TRBV2 with TRBJ2-7, with a weak D call TRBD1 (5 bases). The CDR3 contains 11 residues. Germline values: CDR1 SNHLY, CDR2 FYNNEI. V lost 2 bases and J lost 9, with 8 bases in between. CDR3 loop: CASSEQGRQYF. The CDR3 DNA reads as TGTGCCAGCAGTGAACAGGGTAGGCAGTACTTC.

J is TRBJ2-7 and V is TRBV2; 9 nucleotides line up with TRBD2. Germline trimming cut 6 bases from V and 5 bases from J; bases unmatched to any gene: 11. This CDR3 comprises 15 residues. CDR1 is SNHLY and CDR2 is FYNNEI in the germline V gene. CDR3: CASRVGASGNHEQYF. The DNA for the CDR3 is TGTGCCAGCAGGGTCGGGGCTAGCGGGAACCACGAGCAGTACTTC.

This clone was seen just once. CDR3: CASRSVGSNTGELFF. CDR3 nucleotide sequence: TGTGCCAGCAGAAGCGTGGGATCCAACACCGGGGAGCTGTTTTTT. The chain uses TRBV7-7 and TRBJ2-2; D is unresolved. With 6 bases removed from V and 2 bases from J, the gap between germline ends came to 13 bases. CDR3 length: 15 amino acids. Germline CDR1 reads SSHAT; CDR2 reads FNYEAQ (reference sequence).

This sequence joins TRBV5-4 and TRBJ2-7; 9 bases match TRBD2. The CDR3 consists of 15 residues. The V gene end was trimmed by 3 bases and the J gene end by 7 bases; junction bases not matched to a gene: 11. CDR1 and CDR2 from the germline V gene are SGHNT and YYREEE (reference sequence). The chain's CDR3 is CASSSALAGVGEQYF. The CDR3 nucleotides are TGTGCCAGCAGCTCCGCACTAGCGGGCGTAGGGGAGCAGTACTTC.

V usage is TRBV9 and J usage is TRBJ1-3, with a possible D match to TRBD1 (5 bases). This CDR3 spans 15 amino acids. The V and J ends lost 0 bases and 2 bases respectively, with 9 bases between them. Germline CDR1 is SGDLS and CDR2 is YYNGEE. The CDR3 loop is CASSVAGGTGNTIYF. The CDR3 DNA sequence: TGTGCCAGCAGCGTAGCCGGGGGGACTGGAAACACCATATATTTT.

The CDR3, as DNA: TGTGCCTGGAGTGGGACAGATAATTCACCCCTCCACTTT. Its translation is CAWSGTDNSPLHF. The chain uses TRBV30 and TRBJ1-6; TRBD1 might be the D (6 bases). V lost 1 base, J lost 5 bases, and 6 bases lay in between. Germline V gene data show CDR1 as GTSNPN and CDR2 as SVGIG (reference sequence). The CDR3 consists of 13 residues.

The J gene is TRBJ1-6, the V gene TRBV27; 8 bases map to TRBD1. This CDR3 contains 14 residues. The V segment lost 6 bases and the J segment 6 bases; nucleotides outside the gene matches: 4. CDR1 and CDR2 (germline): MNHEY, SMNVEV (reference sequence). Here the CDR3 reads CASSLGQGNSPLHF. CDR3 DNA: TGTGCCAGCAGCCTAGGACAGGGTAATTCACCCCTCCACTTT.

J is TRBJ1-2 and V is TRBV6-1; possible D gene TRBD1, 6 bases. The CDR3 has 14 residues. Germline CDR1 MNHNS, CDR2 SASEGT. Trimming removed 1 base at V and 3 bases at J, with 9 bases between. In DNA form, the CDR3 reads TGTGCCAGCAGTGAAGGGCACAGGGACTATGGCTACACCTTC. Its translation: CASSEGHRDYGYTF.

The chain carries TRBV7-6 and TRBJ2-2, with 13 nucleotides matching TRBD2. Trimming took 1 base from V and 3 from J; bases not matched to a gene: 8. The CDR3 has 19 amino acids. Germline loops: CDR1 SGHVS, CDR2 FNYEAQ. The DNA for the CDR3 is TGTGCCAGCAGCTTAGAAGGACTAGCGGGAGACTGGGACACCGGGGAGCTGTTTTTT. Its translation is CASSLEGLAGDWDTGELFF. Full variable domain (outside the CDR3, taken from reference TRBV7-6 and TRBJ2-2): GAGVSQSPRYKVTKRGQDVALRCDPISGHVSLYWYRQALGQGPEFLTYFNYEAQQDKSGLPNDRFSAERPEGSISTLTIQRTEQRDSAMYRCASSLEGLAGDWDTGELFFGEGSRLTVL.

This chain links TRBV3-1 (or the pseudogene TRBV3-2) with TRBJ2-6; TRBD1 agrees at 7 bases. This CDR3 spans 19 amino acids. Trimming cost V 4 bases and J 0 bases; bases outside gene matches: 12. In germline, CDR1 is LGHDT, CDR2 YNNKEL (reference sequence). The chain's CDR3 is CASSPARGQVLSGANVLTF. The CDR3 nucleotides read TGTGCCAGCAGCCCGGCGCGAGGACAGGTCCTCTCTGGGGCCAACGTCCTGACTTTC.

This sequence joins TRBV10-3 and TRBJ1-2, with D uncertain. This CDR3 comprises 15 residues. CDR1 is ENHRY and CDR2 is SYGVKD in the germline V gene. Trimming left V 2 bases short and J 4 bases short, with 14 bases between. The CDR3 sequence is CAISEEMVGSYGYTF. CDR3 coding DNA: TGTGCCATCAGTGAGGAGATGGTAGGATCCTATGGCTACACCTTC.